This T cell receptor (beta chain) was found in a study of cytomegalovirus exposure and HLA in healthy donors. General study findings and limits: It was assumed in the presence/absence analyses that sequencing depth was roughly uniform across donors. Most of the TCR beta V segments (in an earlier analysis) were productive either about 87% or about 30% of the time. With DRB1 most and HLA-C fewest, TCR association rates differed between HLA loci in a later analysis.

As for this clone: Its specificity is not known. This CDR3 is also generated by other DNA sequences in the sample.

PCR was performed using 60 Vbeta and 13 Jbeta primers. Assay: immunoSEQ multiplex PCR; the TCRdb copy retains only in-frame clones and omits some. The top ten clones hold about 6.8% of a sample with fewer than 130,000 clones, roughly 84% of them seen once. The CDR3 is made up of 14 amino acids. Germline CDR1 reads LGHNA; CDR2 reads YSLEER. V was cut by 0 bases and J by 4 bases, with 9 bases left in between. The chain carries TRBV4-3 and TRBJ1-2; no clear D gene. Sequenced material: PBMCs. The source is a man under 40 in good health and CMV-seropositive. CDR3 DNA sequence: TGCGCCAGCAGCCAAGATCGAGAGAGCTATGGCTACACCTTC. This gives the protein CASSQDRESYGYTF.